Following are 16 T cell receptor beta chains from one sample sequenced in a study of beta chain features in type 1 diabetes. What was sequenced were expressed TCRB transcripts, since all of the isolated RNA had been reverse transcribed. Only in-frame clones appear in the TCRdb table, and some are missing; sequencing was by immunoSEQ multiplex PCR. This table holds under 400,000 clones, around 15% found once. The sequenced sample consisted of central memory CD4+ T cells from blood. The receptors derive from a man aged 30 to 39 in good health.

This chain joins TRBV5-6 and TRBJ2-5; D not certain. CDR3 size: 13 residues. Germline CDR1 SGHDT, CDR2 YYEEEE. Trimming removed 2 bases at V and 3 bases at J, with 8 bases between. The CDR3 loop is CASSLDWEETQYF. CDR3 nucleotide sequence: TGTGCCAGCAGCTTAGACTGGGAAGAGACCCAGTACTTC.

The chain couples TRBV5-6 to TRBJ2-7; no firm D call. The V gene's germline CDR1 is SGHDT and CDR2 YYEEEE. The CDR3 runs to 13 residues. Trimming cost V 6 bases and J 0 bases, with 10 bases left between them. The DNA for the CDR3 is TGTGCCAGCAACGCGGTGGGCTCCTACGAGCAGTACTTC. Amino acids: CASNAVGSYEQYF.

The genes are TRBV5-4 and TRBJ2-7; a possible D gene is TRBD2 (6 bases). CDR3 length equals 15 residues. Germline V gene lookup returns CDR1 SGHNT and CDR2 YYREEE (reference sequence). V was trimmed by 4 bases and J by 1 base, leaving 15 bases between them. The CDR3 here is CASSQERGRSYEQYV. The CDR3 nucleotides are TGTGCCAGCAGCCAAGAACGAGGGAGGTCCTACGAGCAGTACGTC.

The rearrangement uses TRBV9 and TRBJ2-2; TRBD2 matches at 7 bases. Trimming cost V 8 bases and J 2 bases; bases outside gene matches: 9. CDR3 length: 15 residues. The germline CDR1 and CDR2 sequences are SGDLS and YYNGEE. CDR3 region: CASTGGGTNTGELFF. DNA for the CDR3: TGTGCCAGTACCGGCGGGGGAACAAACACCGGGGAGCTGTTTTTT.

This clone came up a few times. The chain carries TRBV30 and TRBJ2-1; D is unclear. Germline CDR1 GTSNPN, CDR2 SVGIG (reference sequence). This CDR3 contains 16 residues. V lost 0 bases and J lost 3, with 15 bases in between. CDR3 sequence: CAWSVPSGRVYNEQFF. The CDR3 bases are TGTGCCTGGAGTGTACCGTCTGGACGGGTCTACAATGAGCAGTTCTTC.

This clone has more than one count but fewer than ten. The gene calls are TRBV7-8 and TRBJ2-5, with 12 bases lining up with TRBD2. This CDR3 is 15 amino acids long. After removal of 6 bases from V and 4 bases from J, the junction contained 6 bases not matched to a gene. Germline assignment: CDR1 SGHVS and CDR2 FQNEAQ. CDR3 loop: CASSGVGLAGETQYF. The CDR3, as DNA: TGTGCCAGCAGTGGCGTGGGACTAGCGGGAGAGACCCAGTACTTC.

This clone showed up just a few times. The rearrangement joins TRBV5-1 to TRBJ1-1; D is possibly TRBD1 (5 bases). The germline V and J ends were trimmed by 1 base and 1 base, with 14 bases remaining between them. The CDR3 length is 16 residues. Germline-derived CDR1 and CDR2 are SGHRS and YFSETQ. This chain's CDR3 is CASSLIKAQGNTEAFF. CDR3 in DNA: TGCGCCAGCAGCTTGATCAAGGCCCAGGGGAACACTGAAGCTTTCTTT.

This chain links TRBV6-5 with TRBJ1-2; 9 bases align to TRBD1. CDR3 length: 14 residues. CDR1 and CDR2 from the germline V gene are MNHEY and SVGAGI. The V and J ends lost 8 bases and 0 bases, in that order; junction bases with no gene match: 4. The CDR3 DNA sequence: TGTGCCAGCCGCCGGGACAGGGCTAACTATGGCTACACCTTC. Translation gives CASRRDRANYGYTF.

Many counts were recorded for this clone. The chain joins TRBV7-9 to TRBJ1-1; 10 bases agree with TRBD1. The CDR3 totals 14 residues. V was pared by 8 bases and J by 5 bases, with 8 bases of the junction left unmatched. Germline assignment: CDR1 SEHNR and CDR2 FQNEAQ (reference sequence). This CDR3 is CASGWDRGGTEAFF. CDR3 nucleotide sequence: TGTGCCAGCGGATGGGACAGGGGAGGAACTGAAGCTTTCTTT.

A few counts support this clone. CDR3 sequence reads: CASSEGAGYGYTF. CDR3 nucleotides: TGTGCCAGCAGCGAGGGCGCAGGGTATGGCTACACCTTC. The rearrangement uses TRBV7-9 and TRBJ1-2, with a possible D match to TRBD1 (5 bases). Trimming took off 5 bases at V and 5 bases at J, with 12 bases between the two ends. The CDR3 has 13 residues. Germline loops: CDR1 SEHNR, CDR2 FQNEAQ (reference sequence).

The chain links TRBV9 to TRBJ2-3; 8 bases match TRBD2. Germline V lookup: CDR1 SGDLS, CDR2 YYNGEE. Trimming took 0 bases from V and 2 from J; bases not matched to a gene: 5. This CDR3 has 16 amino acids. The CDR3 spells CASSVDGRGDTDTQYF. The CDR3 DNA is TGTGCCAGCAGCGTAGACGGGAGGGGCGACACAGATACGCAGTATTTT. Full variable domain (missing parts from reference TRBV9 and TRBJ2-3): DSGVTQTPKHLITATGQRVTLRCSPRSGDLSVYWYQQSLDQGLQFLIQYYNGEERAKGNILERFSAQQFPDLHSELNLSSLELGDSALYFCASSVDGRGDTDTQYFGPGTRLTVL.

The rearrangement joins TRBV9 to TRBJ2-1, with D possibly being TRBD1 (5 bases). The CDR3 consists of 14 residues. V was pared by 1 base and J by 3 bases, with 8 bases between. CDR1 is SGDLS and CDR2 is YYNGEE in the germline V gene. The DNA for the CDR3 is TGTGCCAGCAGCGTACAAGGGGTCTACAATGAGCAGTTCTTC. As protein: CASSVQGVYNEQFF.

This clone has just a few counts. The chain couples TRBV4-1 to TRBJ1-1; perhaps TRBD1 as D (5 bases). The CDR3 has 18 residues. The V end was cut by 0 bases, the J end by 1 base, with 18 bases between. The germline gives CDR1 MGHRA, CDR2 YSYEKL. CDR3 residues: CASSQDRGVSSRNTEAFF. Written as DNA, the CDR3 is TGCGCCAGCAGCCAAGATAGAGGGGTGAGTTCCAGGAACACTGAAGCTTTCTTT.

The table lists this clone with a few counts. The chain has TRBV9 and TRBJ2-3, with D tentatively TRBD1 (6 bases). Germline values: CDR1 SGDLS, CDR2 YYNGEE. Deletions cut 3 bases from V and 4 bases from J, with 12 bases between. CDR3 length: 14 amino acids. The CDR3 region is CASSGRQGPDTQYF. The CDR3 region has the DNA TGTGCCAGCAGCGGGAGGCAGGGGCCAGATACGCAGTATTTT.

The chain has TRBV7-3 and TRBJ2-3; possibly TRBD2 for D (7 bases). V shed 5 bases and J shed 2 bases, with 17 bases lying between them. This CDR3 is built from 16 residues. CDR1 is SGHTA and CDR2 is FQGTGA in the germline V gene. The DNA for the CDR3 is TGTGCCAGCAGCCCGCAACAGGCGGGGGCCACAGATACGCAGTATTTT. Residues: CASSPQQAGATDTQYF.

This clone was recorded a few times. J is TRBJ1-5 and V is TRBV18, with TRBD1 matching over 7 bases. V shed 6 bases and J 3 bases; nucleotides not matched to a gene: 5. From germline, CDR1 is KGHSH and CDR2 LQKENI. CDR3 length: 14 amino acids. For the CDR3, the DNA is TGTGCCAGCTCCTTGGGACAGTACAATCAGCCCCAGCATTTT. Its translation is CASSLGQYNQPQHF.